This T cell receptor (beta chain) was observed in a study of CD8 T cells in Susac syndrome. Study-level information: Within the sequenced Susac syndrome patient group, over five exhibited active disease and roughly 8 were in remission.

Reverse transcription of roughly 0.45 to 1 ug RNA used random hexamers. The amplification used immunoSEQ multiplex PCR on TCR beta CDR3; it spanned 54 Vbeta and 13 Jbeta. TCRdb fed the immunoSEQ multiplex PCR reads into MiXCR, producing one record per CDR3 protein. This table holds roughly 130,000 distinct CDR3 sequences, 96% found once. Details on this clonotype: Its antigen is as yet unknown.

Overall study results and limits: The CD4+ T cell repertoires in Susac syndrome did not show any clonal expansion.

CD8+ and CD4+ T cells circulating in blood were sequenced for TCR beta. Trimming removed 6 bases from V and 7 bases from J; junction bases left unmatched: 9. Germline CDR1 DFQATT, CDR2 SNEGSKA (reference sequence). CDR3 length equals 14 residues. The TCR comes from a human donor with Susac syndrome. This rearrangement joins TRBV20-1 to TRBJ1-4; 9 positions match TRBD1. Sample: CD4+ T cells from PBMCs. CDR3 sequence (DNA): TGCAGTGCGTCACAGGGGGCCGGGGTTGAAAAACTGTTTTTT. Protein: CSASQGAGVEKLFF.